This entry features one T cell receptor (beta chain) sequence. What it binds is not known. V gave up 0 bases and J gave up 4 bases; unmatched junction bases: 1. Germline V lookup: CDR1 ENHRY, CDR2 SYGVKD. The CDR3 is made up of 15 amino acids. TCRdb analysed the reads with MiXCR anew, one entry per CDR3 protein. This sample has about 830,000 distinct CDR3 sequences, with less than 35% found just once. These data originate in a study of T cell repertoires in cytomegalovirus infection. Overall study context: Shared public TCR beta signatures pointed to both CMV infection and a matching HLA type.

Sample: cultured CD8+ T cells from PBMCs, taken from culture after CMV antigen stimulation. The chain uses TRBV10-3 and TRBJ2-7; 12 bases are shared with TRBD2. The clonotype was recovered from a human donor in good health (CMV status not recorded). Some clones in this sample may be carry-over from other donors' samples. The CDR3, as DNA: TGTGCCATCAGTGAGTCCGGGACTAGCGGGTACGAGCAGTACTTC. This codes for CAISESGTSGYEQYF.